This TCR beta chain was sequenced for a study of cytomegalovirus exposure and HLA in healthy donors. About the study: Around 80 million unique TCRs from HLA-typed donors were held in an early data release. The study placed about 86% of its roughly 430 genotyped donors in the Caucasian-associated ancestry cluster. Whole-study findings and limits: A later analysis reported that several of the most significant clusters appeared to be linked to common viral pathogens, among them Epstein-Barr virus.

PCR amplification relied on 60 Vbeta primers (plus 13 Jbeta primers). TCRdb's table, derived via immunoSEQ multiplex PCR, lists solely in-frame clones and lacks some. This sample has 150,000 to 200,000 clones, with roughly 79% found just once. The germline gives CDR1 SGHTA, CDR2 FQGNSA. This CDR3 comprises 15 residues. Deletions cut 3 bases from V and 0 bases from J, with 12 bases between. About this clone: What it binds is not known.

Donors in the study were healthy people who gave bone marrow. The sequencing input was PBMCs. This TCR came from a male donor in good health and CMV-seropositive. The chain joins TRBV7-2 to TRBJ2-7; a weak D match, TRBD2 (5 bases). CDR3 region: CASSFFSASSYEQYF. The DNA of the CDR3 is TGTGCCAGCAGCTTTTTTAGCGCTAGCTCCTACGAGCAGTACTTC.